The rows below give T cell receptor beta chains drawn from one sample of a study. Some clones are missing from TCRdb's copy, which holds only in-frame ones; the method was immunoSEQ multiplex PCR. The table has approximately 50,000 clones, approximately 93% seen once. Sequencing was carried out using PBMCs. The receptors were sampled from a man in his forties with rheumatoid arthritis. The CDR3 runs from the conserved cysteine through the conserved F or W. D genes are given only for firm matches.

cdr3_nt cdr3_aa v_call d_call j_call
TGTGCCAGCAGACCCGGACAGGCTAGCAATCAGCCCCAGCATTTT CASRPGQASNQPQHF TRBV2 TRBD1 TRBJ1-5
TGTGCCAGCAGCCGAAGGGACACTTCGAACACTGAAGCTTTCTTT CASSRRDTSNTEAFF TRBV3-1/TRBV3-2 - TRBJ1-1
TGTGCCAGCTCACCAAATTTTACCACCGGGACACATAGCAATCAGCCCCAGCATTTT CASSPNFTTGTHSNQPQHF TRBV18 - TRBJ1-5
TGTGCCAGCAGCTTAACGACTAGCGGGAGCAATGAGCAGTTCTTC CASSLTTSGSNEQFF TRBV7-3 TRBD2 TRBJ2-1
TGTGCCAGTAGGCCATCTGGGGCCAACGTCCTGACTTTC CASRPSGANVLTF TRBV19 - TRBJ2-6
TGTGCCAGCAGCCACTACGGGACAACCCAACTCAACGAGCAGTACTTC CASSHYGTTQLNEQYF TRBV6-4 - TRBJ2-7
TGTGCCAGCAGGGGGACTACCTACAATGAGCAGTTCTTC CASRGTTYNEQFF TRBV6-5 TRBD2 TRBJ2-1
TGTGCCAGCACCGAATCGACAGGGTGGAACACTGAAGCTTTCTTT CASTESTGWNTEAFF TRBV9 TRBD1 TRBJ1-1
TGTGCCAGCAGTCGGGACGGCAGAGATTCACCCCTCCACTTT CASSRDGRDSPLHF TRBV6-6 - TRBJ1-6
TGTGCCAGCAGCGTAGGGGCGGCCACTGGAAACACCATATATTTT CASSVGAATGNTIYF TRBV9 - TRBJ1-3